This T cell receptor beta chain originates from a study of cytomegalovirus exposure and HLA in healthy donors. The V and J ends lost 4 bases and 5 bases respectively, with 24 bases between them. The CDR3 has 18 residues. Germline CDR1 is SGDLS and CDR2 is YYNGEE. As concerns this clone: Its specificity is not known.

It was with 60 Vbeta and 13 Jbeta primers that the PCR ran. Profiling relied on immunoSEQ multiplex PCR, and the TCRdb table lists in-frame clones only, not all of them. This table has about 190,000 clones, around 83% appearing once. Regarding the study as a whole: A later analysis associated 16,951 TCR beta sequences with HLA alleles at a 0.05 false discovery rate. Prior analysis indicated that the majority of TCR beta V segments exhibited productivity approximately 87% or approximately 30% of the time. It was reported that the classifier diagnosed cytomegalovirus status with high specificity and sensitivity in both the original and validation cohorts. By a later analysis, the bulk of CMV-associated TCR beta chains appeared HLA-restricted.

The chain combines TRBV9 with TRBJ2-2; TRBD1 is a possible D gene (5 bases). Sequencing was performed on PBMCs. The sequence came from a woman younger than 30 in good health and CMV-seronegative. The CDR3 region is CASSPRVGASPRTGELFF. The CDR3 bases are TGTGCCAGCAGCCCCCGGGTAGGGGCCTCCCCGAGGACCGGGGAGCTGTTTTTT.